This TCR beta chain was sequenced during a study of T cells expressing NK-cell markers. Study background: Repertoires of TCR beta were obtained from T cells sorted as CD3+CD56+NKG2C+, CD3+CD56+NKG2C- and CD3+CD56-NKG2C+. HCMV serostatus: seven of eight sequenced donors positive, one negative.

Findings and limits, study-wide: In a group of 5 or 6 donors, dominant NKG2C+ clonotypes represented about 1.0-7.5% of CD8+ T cells. Once again these clonotypes came out on top in the CD3+CD56-NKG2C+ fraction of several donors.

TCRdb reprocessed the 5' RACE reads, with one entry per CDR3 protein and no DNA. The sample includes 160,000 or so distinct CDR3 sequences. Germline CDR1 MNHEY, CDR2 SVGAGI. There are 15 residues in the CDR3. On this clonotype: What it recognizes is unknown.

The sequence was obtained from a woman between 18 and 69 years old in good health. This chain links TRBV6-5 with TRBJ2-1; without DNA, the TCRdb call of TRBD1 cannot be checked. The sequencing input was blood T cells: a sorted CD56 or NKG2C T cell subset, CD4+ or CD8+ T cells, or bulk PBMC T cells (not recorded which). CDR3 sequence: CASSYSGQGNNEQFF.